The clone carrying this T cell receptor beta chain has more than one count but fewer than ten. The antigen remains undetermined. The data derive from a study of blood T cells in healthy people across ages. CDR1 and CDR2 from the germline V gene are SEHNR and FQNEAQ (reference sequence). The CDR3 is 12 residues long. V was shortened by 1 base and J by 10 bases, with 8 bases between the two germline ends. A second about 7 to 11 cycle PCR used barcoded and J-beta primers. TCRdb ran MiXCR on the 5' RACE reads and lists one entry per CDR3 protein. Of 650,000 to 950,000 distinct CDR3 sequences in the sample, under 55% were seen once. Notes on the study in general: Compared with aged donors, long-lived donors showed fewer expanded clones, suggesting selection.

The chain uses TRBV7-9 and TRBJ1-5; D gene unclear. The TCR originated in a man between 60 and 70 years old in good health. The specimen was blood. CDR3 sequence: CASSLEGNPQHF. The DNA of the CDR3 is TGTGCCAGCAGCTTAGAGGGAAACCCCCAGCATTTT.